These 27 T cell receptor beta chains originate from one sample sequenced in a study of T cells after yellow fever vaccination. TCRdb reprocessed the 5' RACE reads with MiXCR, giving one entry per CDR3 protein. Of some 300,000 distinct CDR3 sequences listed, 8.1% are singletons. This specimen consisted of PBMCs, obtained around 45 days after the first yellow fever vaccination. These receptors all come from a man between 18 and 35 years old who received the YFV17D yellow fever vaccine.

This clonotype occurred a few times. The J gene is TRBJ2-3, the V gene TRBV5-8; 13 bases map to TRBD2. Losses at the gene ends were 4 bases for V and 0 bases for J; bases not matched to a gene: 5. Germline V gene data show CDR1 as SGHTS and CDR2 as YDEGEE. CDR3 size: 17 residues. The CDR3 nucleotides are TGTGCCAGCAGCCTCCCACTAGCGGGGGGGAGCACAGATACGCAGTATTTT. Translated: CASSLPLAGGSTDTQYF.

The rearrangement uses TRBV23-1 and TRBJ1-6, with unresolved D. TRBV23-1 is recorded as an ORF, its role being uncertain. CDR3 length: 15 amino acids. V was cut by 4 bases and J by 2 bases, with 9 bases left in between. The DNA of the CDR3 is TGCGCCAGCAGTCCCCCCCAGGCCTATAATTCACCCCTCCACTTT. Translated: CASSPPQAYNSPLHF.

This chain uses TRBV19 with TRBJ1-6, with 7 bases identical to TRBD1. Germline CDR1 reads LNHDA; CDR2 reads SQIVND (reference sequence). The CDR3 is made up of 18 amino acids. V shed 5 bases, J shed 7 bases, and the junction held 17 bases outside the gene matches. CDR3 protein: CASSPLGLRGLTNSPLHF. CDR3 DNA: TGTGCCAGTAGTCCTCTTGGATTGAGGGGGCTCACGAATTCACCCCTCCACTTT.

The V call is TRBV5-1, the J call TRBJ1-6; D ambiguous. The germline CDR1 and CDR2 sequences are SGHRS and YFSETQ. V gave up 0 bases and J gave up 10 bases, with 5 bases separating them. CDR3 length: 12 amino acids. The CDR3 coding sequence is TGCGCCAGCAGCTTGGGGAGCTCACCCCTCCACTTT. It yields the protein CASSLGSSPLHF.

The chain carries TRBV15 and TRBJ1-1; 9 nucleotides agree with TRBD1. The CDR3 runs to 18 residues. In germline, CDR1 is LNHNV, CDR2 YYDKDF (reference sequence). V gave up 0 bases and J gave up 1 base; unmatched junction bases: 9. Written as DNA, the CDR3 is TGTGCCACCAGCAGAGATTGGACAGGGGCTCGAAGGAACACTGAAGCTTTCTTT. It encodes CATSRDWTGARRNTEAFF.

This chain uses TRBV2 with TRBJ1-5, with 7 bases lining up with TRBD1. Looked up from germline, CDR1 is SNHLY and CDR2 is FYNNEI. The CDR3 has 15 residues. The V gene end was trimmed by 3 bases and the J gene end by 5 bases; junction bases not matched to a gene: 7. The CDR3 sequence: CASSDLTGRDQPQHF. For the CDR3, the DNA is TGTGCCAGCAGTGACCTGACAGGGAGGGATCAGCCCCAGCATTTT.

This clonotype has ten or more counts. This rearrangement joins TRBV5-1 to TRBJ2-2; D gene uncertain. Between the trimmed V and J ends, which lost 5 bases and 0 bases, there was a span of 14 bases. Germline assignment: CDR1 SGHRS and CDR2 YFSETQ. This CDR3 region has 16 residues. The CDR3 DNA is TGCGCCAGCAGGAACGGCGCCCTCGCGAACACCGGGGAGCTGTTTTTT. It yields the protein CASRNGALANTGELFF. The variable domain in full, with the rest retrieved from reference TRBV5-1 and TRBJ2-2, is KAGVTQTPRYLIKTRGQQVTLSCSPISGHRSVSWYQQTPGQGLQFLFEYFSETQRNKGNFPGRFSGRQFSNSRSEMNVSTLELGDSALYLCASRNGALANTGELFFGEGSRLTVL.

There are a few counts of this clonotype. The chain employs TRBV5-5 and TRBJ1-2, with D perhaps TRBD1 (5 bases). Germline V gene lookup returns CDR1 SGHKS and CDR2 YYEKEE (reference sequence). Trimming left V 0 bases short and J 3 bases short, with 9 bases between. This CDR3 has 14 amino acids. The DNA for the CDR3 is TGTGCCAGCAGCTTGGGTGGGGCCCACTATGGCTACACCTTC. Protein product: CASSLGGAHYGYTF. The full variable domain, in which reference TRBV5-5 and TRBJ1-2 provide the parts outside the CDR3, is DAGVTQSPTHLIKTRGQQVTLRCSPISGHKSVSWYQQVLGQGPQFIFQYYEKEERGRGNFPDRFSARQFPNYSSELNVNALLLGDSALYLCASSLGGAHYGYTFGSGTRLTVV.

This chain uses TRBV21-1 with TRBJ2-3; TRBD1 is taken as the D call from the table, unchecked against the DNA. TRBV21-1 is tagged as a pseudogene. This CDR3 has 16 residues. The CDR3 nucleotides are TGTGCCAGCAGCCTGAGGTCGGGGGAAAACACAGATACGCAGTATTTT. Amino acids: CASSLRSGENTDTQYF.

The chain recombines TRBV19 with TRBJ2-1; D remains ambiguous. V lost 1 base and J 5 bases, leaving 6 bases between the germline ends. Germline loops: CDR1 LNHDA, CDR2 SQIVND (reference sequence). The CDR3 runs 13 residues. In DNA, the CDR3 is TGTGCCAGTAGTATAGCATGGGACAATGAGCAGTTCTTC. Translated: CASSIAWDNEQFF.

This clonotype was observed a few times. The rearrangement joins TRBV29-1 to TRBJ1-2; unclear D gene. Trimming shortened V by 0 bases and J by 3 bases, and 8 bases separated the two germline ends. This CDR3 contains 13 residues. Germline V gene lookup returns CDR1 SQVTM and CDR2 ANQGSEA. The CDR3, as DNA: TGCAGCGTTGAAGATCTCACAGACTATGGCTACACCTTC. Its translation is CSVEDLTDYGYTF.

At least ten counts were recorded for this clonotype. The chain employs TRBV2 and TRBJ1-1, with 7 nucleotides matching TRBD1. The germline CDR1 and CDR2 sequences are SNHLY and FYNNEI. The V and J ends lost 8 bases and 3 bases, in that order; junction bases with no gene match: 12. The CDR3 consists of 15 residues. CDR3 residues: CASPRNDRVDTEAFF. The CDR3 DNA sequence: TGTGCCAGCCCAAGAAACGACAGGGTGGACACTGAAGCTTTCTTT.

The CDR3 protein is CASSLVGGGSTDTQYF. The CDR3, as DNA: TGTGCCAGCAGCTTAGTCGGGGGGGGTAGCACAGATACGCAGTATTTT. The chain has TRBV7-2 and TRBJ2-3, with 8 bases identical to TRBD2. V shed 1 base and J 0 bases; nucleotides not matched to a gene: 3. The germline CDR1 and CDR2 sequences are SGHTA and FQGNSA. The CDR3 is 16 residues long.

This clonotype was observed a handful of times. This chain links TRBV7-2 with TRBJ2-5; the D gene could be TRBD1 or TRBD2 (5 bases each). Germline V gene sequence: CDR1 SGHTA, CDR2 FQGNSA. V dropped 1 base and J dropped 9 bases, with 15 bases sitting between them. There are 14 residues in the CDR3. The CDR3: CASSLGPGPVAQYF. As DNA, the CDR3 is TGTGCCAGCAGCTTAGGTCCGGGACCCGTGGCCCAGTACTTC. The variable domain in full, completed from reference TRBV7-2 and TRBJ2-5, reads GAGVSQSPSNKVTEKGKDVELRCDPISGHTALYWYRQSLGQGLEFLIYFQGNSAPDKSGLPSDRFSAERTGGSVSTLTIQRTQQEDSAVYLCASSLGPGPVAQYFGPGTRLLVL.

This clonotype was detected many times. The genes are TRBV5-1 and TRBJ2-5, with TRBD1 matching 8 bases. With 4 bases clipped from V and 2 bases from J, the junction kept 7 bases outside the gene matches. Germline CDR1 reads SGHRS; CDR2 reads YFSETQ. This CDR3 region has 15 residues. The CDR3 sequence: CASSPDRGSQETQYF. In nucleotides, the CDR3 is TGCGCCAGCAGCCCTGACAGGGGCAGTCAAGAGACCCAGTACTTC.

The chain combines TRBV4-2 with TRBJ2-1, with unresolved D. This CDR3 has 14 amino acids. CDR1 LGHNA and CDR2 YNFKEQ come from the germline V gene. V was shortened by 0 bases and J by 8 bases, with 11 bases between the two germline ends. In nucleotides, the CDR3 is TGTGCCAGCAGCCAAGATAGGTACCCCTATGAGCAGTTCTTC. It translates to CASSQDRYPYEQFF.

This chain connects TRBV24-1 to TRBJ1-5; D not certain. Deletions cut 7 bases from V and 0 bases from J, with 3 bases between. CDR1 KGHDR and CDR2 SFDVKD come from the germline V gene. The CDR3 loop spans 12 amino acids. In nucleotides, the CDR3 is TGTGCCACCAGCGATAGCAATCAGCCCCAGCATTTT. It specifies CATSDSNQPQHF.

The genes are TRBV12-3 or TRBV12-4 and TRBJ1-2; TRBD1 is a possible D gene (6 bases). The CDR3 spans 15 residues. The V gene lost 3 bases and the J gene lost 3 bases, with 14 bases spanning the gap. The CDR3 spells CASSFTLGQYYGYTF. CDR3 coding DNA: TGTGCCAGCAGTTTCACCCTCGGACAGTACTATGGCTACACCTTC.

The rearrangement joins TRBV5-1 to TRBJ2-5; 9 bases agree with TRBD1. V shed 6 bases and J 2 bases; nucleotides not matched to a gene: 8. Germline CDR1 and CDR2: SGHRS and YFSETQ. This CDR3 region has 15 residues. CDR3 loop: CASTNRGQGQETQYF. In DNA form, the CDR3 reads TGCGCCAGCACCAACAGGGGGCAGGGGCAAGAGACCCAGTACTTC. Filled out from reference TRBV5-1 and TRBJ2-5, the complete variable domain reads KAGVTQTPRYLIKTRGQQVTLSCSPISGHRSVSWYQQTPGQGLQFLFEYFSETQRNKGNFPGRFSGRQFSNSRSEMNVSTLELGDSALYLCASTNRGQGQETQYFGPGTRLLVL.

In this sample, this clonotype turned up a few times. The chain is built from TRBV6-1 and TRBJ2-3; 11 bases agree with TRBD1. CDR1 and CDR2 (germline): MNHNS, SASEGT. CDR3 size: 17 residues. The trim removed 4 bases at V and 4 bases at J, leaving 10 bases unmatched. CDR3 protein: CASSGRTGGFLPDTQYF. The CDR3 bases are TGTGCCAGCAGTGGACGGACAGGGGGCTTTCTCCCAGATACGCAGTATTTT.

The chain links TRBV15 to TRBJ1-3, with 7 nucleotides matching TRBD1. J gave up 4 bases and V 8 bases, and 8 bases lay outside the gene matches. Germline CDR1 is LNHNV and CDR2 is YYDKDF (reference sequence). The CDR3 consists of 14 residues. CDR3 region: CATAGDRLGNTIYF. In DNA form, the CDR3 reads TGTGCCACCGCGGGGGACAGACTCGGAAACACCATATATTTT.

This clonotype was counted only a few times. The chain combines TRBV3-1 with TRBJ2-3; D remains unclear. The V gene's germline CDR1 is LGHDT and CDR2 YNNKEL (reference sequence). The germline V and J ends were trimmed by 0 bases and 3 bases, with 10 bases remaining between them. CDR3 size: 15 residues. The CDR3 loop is CASSQEATKTDTQYF. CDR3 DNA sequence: TGTGCCAGCAGCCAAGAGGCAACAAAGACAGATACGCAGTATTTT.

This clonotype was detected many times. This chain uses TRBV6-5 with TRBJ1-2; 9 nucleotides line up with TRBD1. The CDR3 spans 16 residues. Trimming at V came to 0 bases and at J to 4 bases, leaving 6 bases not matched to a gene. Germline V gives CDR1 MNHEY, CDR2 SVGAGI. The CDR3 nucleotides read TGTGCCAGCAGTTACTCCGCGACAGGGGGTAGCTATGGCTACACCTTC. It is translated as CASSYSATGGSYGYTF.

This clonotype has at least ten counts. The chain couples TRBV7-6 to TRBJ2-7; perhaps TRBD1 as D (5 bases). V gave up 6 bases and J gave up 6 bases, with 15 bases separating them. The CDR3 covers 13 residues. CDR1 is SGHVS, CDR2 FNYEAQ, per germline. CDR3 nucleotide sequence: TGTGCCAGCAGTAGGACAACGACGGGCGAGCAGTACTTC. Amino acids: CASSRTTTGEQYF.

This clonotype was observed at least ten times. The CDR3 sequence: CASSPRQGPYEQYF. The CDR3 DNA reads as TGTGCCAGCAGTCCTCGACAGGGGCCCTACGAGCAGTACTTC. This rearrangement joins TRBV12-3 or TRBV12-4 to TRBJ2-7; 8 bases match TRBD1. Germline trimming cut 5 bases from V and 2 bases from J; bases unmatched to any gene: 5. This CDR3 has 14 amino acids.

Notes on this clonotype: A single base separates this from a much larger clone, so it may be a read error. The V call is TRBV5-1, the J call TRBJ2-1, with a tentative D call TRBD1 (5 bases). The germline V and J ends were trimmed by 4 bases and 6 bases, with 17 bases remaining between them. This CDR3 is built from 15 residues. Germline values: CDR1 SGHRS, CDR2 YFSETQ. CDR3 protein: CASSPTRATSNEQFF. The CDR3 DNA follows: TGCGCCAGCAGCCCCACCAGGGCCACCTCCAATGAGCAGTTCTTC.

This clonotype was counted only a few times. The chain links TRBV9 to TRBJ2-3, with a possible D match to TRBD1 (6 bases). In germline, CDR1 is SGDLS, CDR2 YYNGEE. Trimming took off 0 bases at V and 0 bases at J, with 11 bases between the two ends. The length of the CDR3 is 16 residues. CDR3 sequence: CASSVARTASTDTQYF. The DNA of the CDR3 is TGTGCCAGCAGCGTAGCGAGGACAGCAAGCACAGATACGCAGTATTTT. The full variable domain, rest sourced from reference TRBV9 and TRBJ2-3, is DSGVTQTPKHLITATGQRVTLRCSPRSGDLSVYWYQQSLDQGLQFLIQYYNGEERAKGNILERFSAQQFPDLHSELNLSSLELGDSALYFCASSVARTASTDTQYFGPGTRLTVL.